This T cell receptor beta chain was recorded in a study of shared clonotypes between healthy human individuals. Study observations and caveats: Clonotype sharing across several donors was observed for around 4.8% of naive CD4 clonotypes. The genetic and exposure-history diversity represented was limited by few donors. Exclusively blood specimens were collected; tissue repertoires likely differ.

Regarding this clone: Its specificity is unknown.

Genomic DNA of each subset was evenly split across several immunoSEQ plates. Sequencing was performed with immunoSEQ multiplex PCR; in TCRdb, only in-frame clones are kept and a portion is missing. The top ten hold 1.5% to 2% of the sample, which has millions of clones, about 93% seen once. CD8 cells classed as naive were CD45RO-negative and positively selected for CCR7, excluding terminally differentiated effector memory CD45RA+ cells. Germline CDR1 MNHEY, CDR2 SMNVEV (reference sequence). CDR3 length equals 16 residues. Deletions cut 5 bases from V and 0 bases from J, with 14 bases between. This TCR was sampled from a man between 18 and 29 years old in good health. Some clones in this sample may be carry-over from other donors' samples. Sequencing input: naive CD8+ T cells from PBMCs. The rearrangement links TRBV27 to TRBJ1-3, with D possibly being TRBD1 (5 bases). For the CDR3, the DNA is TGTGCCAGCAGTAAACTTGGGGCAGCCTCTGGAAACACCATATATTTT. Its protein is CASSKLGAASGNTIYF.